This T cell receptor beta chain comes out of a study of blood T cells in healthy people across ages. The study's findings and limits: A roughly linear fall in TCR beta diversity per million T cells was seen with increasing age.

This clonotype has a handful of counts. The antigen remains undetermined. The use of a sample-barcoded 5' primer and a J-beta primer mix characterized a second PCR of roughly 6 to 11 cycles. TCRdb re-analysed the 5' RACE reads in MiXCR, keeping a single row per CDR3 protein. The table lists about 1.4 million distinct CDR3 sequences, approximately 59% of them singletons. V lost 1 base and J 5 bases, leaving 7 bases between the germline ends. Germline lookup yields CDR1 SGHTA and CDR2 FQGNSA. The CDR3 totals 13 residues. The J gene is TRBJ2-3, the V gene TRBV7-2; no firm D call. The receptor was derived from a man between 18 and 29 years old in good health. Specimen: blood. CDR3 in DNA: TGTGCCAGCAGCTTAGGGGGTATAGATACGCAGTATTTT. Translation: CASSLGGIDTQYF. The full variable domain, in which reference TRBV7-2 and TRBJ2-3 provide the parts outside the CDR3, is GAGVSQSPSNKVTEKGKDVELRCDPISGHTALYWYRQSLGQGLEFLIYFQGNSAPDKSGLPSDRFSAERTGGSVSTLTIQRTQQEDSAVYLCASSLGGIDTQYFGPGTRLTVL.